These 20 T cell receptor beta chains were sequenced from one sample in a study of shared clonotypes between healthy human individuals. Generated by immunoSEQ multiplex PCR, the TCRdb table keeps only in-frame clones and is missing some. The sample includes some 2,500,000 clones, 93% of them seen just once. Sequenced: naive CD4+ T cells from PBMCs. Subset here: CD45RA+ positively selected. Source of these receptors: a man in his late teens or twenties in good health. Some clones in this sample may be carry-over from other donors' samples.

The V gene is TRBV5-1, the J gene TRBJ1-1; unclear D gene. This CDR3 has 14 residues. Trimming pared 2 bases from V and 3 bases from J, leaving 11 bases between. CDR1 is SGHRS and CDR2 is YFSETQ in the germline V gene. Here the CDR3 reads CASSFEGTDTEAFF. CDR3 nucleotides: TGCGCCAGCAGCTTCGAGGGCACGGACACTGAAGCTTTCTTT.

The CDR3 protein is CASSLVIWALANYGYTF. For the CDR3, the DNA is TGTGCCAGCAGCTTGGTGATCTGGGCTTTAGCTAACTATGGCTACACCTTC. This rearrangement joins TRBV7-2 to TRBJ1-2; D gene ambiguous. The CDR3 is made up of 17 amino acids. The ends were cut back, 3 bases at V and 0 bases at J, with 17 bases in the middle. The germline CDR1 and CDR2 sequences are SGHTA and FQGNSA.

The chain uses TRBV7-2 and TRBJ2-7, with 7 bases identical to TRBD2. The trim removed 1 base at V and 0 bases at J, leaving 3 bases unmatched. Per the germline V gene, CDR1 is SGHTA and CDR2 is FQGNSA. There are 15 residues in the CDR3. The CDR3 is CASSLEGRVSYEQYF. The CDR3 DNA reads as TGTGCCAGCAGCTTAGAAGGGAGGGTCTCCTACGAGCAGTACTTC.

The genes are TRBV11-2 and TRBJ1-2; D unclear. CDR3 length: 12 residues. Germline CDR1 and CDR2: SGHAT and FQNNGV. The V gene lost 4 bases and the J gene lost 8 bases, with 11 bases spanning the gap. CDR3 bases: TGTGCCAGCAGCTCGCGCGGAGGAGGCTACACCTTC. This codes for CASSSRGGGYTF.

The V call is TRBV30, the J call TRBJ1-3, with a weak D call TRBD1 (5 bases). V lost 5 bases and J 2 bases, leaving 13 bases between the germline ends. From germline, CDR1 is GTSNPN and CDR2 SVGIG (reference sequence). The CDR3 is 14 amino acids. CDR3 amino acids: CAWGGTKPGNTIYF. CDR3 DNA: TGTGCCTGGGGGGGGACCAAGCCTGGAAACACCATATATTTT.

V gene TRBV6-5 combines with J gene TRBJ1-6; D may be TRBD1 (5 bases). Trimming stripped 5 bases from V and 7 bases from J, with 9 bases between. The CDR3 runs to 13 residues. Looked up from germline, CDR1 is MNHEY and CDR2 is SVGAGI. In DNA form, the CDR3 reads TGTGCCAGCAGTAGGGACTCGAATTCACCCCTCCACTTT. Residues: CASSRDSNSPLHF.

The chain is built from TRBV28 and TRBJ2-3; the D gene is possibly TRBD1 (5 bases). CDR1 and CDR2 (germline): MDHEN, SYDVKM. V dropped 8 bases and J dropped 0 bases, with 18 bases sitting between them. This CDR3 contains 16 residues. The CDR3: CASSGFGAESTDTQYF. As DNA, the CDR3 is TGTGCCAGCTCCGGCTTTGGGGCGGAAAGCACAGATACGCAGTATTTT.

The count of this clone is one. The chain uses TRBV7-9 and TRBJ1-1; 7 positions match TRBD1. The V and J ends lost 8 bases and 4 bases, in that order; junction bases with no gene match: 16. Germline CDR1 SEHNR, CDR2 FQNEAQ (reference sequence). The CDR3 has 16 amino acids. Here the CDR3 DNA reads TGTGCCAGCTCTGGTGTTGTAAGGGCAGGGGGCACTGAAGCTTTCTTT. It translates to CASSGVVRAGGTEAFF.

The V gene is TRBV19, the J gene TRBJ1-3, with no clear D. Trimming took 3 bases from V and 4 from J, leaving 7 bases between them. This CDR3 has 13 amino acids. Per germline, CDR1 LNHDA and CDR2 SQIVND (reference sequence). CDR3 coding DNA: TGTGCCAGTAGTATCCGTGGAGGAAACACCATATATTTT. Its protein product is CASSIRGGNTIYF.

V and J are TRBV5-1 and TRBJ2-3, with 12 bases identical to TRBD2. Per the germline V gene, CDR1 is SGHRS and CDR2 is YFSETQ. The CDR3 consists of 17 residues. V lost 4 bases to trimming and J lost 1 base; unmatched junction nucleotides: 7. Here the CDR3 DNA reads TGCGCCAGCAGCATGGGCCTAGCGGGAGGGCGCACAGATACGCAGTATTTT. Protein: CASSMGLAGGRTDTQYF.

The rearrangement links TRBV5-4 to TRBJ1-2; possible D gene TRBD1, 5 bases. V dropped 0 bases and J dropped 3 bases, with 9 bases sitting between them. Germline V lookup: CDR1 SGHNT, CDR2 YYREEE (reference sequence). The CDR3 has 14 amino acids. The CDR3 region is CASSLGGADYGYTF. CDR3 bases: TGTGCCAGCAGCTTGGGCGGGGCAGACTATGGCTACACCTTC.

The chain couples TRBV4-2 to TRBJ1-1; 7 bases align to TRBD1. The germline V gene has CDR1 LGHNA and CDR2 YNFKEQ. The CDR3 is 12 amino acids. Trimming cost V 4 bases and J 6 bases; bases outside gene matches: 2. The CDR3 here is CASSPQGPEAFF. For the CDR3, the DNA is TGTGCCAGCAGCCCACAGGGGCCTGAAGCTTTCTTT.

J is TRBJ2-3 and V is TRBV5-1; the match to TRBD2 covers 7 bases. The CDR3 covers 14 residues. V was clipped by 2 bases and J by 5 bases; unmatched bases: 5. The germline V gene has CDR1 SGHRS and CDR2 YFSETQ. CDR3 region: CASSFQTSLDTQYF. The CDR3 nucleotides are TGCGCCAGCAGCTTTCAGACTAGCTTAGATACGCAGTATTTT.

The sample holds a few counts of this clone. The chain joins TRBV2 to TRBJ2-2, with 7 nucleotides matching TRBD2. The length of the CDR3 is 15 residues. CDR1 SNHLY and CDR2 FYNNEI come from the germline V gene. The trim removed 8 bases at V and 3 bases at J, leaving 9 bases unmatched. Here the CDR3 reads CASGGGRRDTGELFF. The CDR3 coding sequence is TGTGCCAGCGGTGGCGGGAGAAGGGACACCGGGGAGCTGTTTTTT.

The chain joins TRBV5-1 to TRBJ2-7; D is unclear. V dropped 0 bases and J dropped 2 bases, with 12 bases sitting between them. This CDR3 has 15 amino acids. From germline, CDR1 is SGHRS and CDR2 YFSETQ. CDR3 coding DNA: TGCGCCAGCAGCTTGGGGCCTAGTATCACCTACGAGCAGTACTTC. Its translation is CASSLGPSITYEQYF.

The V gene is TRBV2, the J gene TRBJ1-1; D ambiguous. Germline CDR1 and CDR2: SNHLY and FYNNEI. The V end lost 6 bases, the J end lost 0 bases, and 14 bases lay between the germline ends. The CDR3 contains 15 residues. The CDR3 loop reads CASRTGETMNTEAFF. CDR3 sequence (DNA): TGTGCCAGCAGGACCGGAGAGACCATGAACACTGAAGCTTTCTTT.

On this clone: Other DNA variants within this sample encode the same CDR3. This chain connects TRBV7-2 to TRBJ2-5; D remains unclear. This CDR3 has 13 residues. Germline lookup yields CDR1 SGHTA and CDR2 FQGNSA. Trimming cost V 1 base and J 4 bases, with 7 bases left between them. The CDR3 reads CASSLGQLETQYF. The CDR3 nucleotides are TGTGCCAGCAGCTTAGGCCAGTTAGAGACCCAGTACTTC.

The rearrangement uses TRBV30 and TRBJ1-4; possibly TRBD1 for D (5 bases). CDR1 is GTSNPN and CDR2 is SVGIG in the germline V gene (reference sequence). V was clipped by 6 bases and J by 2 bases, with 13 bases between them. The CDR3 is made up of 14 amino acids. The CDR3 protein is CACTGGLTNEKLFF. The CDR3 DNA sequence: TGTGCCTGTACTGGGGGGTTGACTAATGAAAAACTGTTTTTT.

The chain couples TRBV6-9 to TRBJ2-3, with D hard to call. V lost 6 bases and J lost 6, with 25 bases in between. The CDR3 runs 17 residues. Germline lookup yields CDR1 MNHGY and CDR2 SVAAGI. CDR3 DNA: TGTGCCAGCAGCCCCCGCGGAAGGGCGATCGGCATGGATACGCAGTATTTT. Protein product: CASSPRGRAIGMDTQYF.

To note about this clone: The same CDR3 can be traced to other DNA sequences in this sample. The DNA for the CDR3 is TGTGCCAGCAGCTTGGAGGGCACAGATACGCAGTATTTT. It codes for CASSLEGTDTQYF. V and J are TRBV7-9 and TRBJ2-3; a weak D match, TRBD2 (5 bases). The CDR3 loop spans 13 amino acids. V dropped 3 bases and J dropped 1 base, with 5 bases sitting between them. CDR1 and CDR2 from the germline V gene are SEHNR and FQNEAQ (reference sequence).